This T cell receptor (beta chain) was profiled in a study of cytomegalovirus exposure and HLA in healthy donors. On this clone itself: Antigen unknown.

CDR3 size: 13 residues. Unmatched junction bases numbered 7, after V lost 8 bases and J lost 7 bases. Germline CDR1 and CDR2: SGHTA and FQGTGA. The primer mix had 60 Vbeta and 13 Jbeta primers. Clones were sequenced by immunoSEQ multiplex PCR, and TCRdb holds only the in-frame ones, with some missing. The table records around 130,000 clones, 81% of them present only once. Overall study findings and caveats: An assumption of roughly uniform sequencing depth across donors underlay the presence/absence analyses. The classifier was said to identify cytomegalovirus status with high specificity and sensitivity. According to a later analysis, most TCR beta chains associated with CMV appeared HLA-restricted.

The sequence came from a man aged 18 to 30 in good health and CMV-seronegative. Sequencing input: PBMCs. This chain connects TRBV7-3 to TRBJ2-2; 7 bases are shared with TRBD2. Here the CDR3 reads CASGGGFGGELFF. In DNA, the CDR3 is TGTGCCAGCGGGGGGGGGTTCGGCGGGGAGCTGTTTTTT.